The 25 T cell receptor beta chains presented below share a single source sample, sequenced in a study of identical twins. TCRdb re-derived calls from the 5' RACE reads in MiXCR, one entry per CDR3 protein. The sample yields hundreds of thousands of distinct CDR3 sequences, 8.5% to 9.5% seen once. A further study also used this sample, focusing on yellow fever vaccine responses in identical twins.

The sequenced sample consisted of PBMCs. The receptors originated from a woman aged 18-30 years in good health.

This chain connects TRBV7-9 to TRBJ2-7, with 7 bases lining up with TRBD1. The CDR3 spans 16 residues. The V gene's germline CDR1 is SEHNR and CDR2 FQNEAQ (reference sequence). J lost 0 bases, V lost 5 bases, and 10 bases had no gene match. The CDR3 DNA is TGTGCCAGCAGCCTGCTACGACAGGGTTACTCCTACGAGCAGTACTTC. It codes for CASSLLRQGYSYEQYF.

The chain couples TRBV28 to TRBJ2-1; 12 positions agree with TRBD2. In germline, CDR1 is MDHEN, CDR2 SYDVKM. The CDR3 extends over 12 amino acids. The junction had 3 bases not matched to a gene; V was cut back by 9 bases and J by 9 bases. CDR3 nucleotides: TGTGCCAGTGGACTAGCGGGGTTTGAGCAGTTCTTC. This codes for CASGLAGFEQFF.

The genes are TRBV4-1 and TRBJ2-3; 14 bases are shared with TRBD2. V was clipped by 2 bases and J by 0 bases; unmatched bases: 4. The CDR3 contains 18 residues. Germline-derived CDR1 and CDR2 are MGHRA and YSYEKL. In DNA form, the CDR3 reads TGCGCCAGCAGCCAACGAGGGACTAGCGGGGGAAGCACAGATACGCAGTATTTT. This encodes CASSQRGTSGGSTDTQYF.

V gene TRBV6-1 combines with J gene TRBJ2-1, with D unclear. Germline V gene data show CDR1 as MNHNS and CDR2 as SASEGT. The CDR3 sequence is 16 residues long. V gave up 8 bases and J gave up 2 bases, with 19 bases separating them. CDR3 nucleotides: TGTGCCAGCCCTGAGGTAGGGCAGGAGACCTACAATGAGCAGTTCTTC. Protein product: CASPEVGQETYNEQFF.

This clonotype came up a few times. The CDR3 sequence is CASSKTCPGPQYF. The DNA of the CDR3 is TGTGCCAGCAGCAAAACCTGTCCCGGACCCCAGTACTTC. This chain uses TRBV21-1 with TRBJ2-5; TRBD1, as called in the table, went unchecked against the DNA. TRBV21-1 has pseudogene status. This CDR3 spans 13 amino acids.

This clonotype was counted ten times or more. The CDR3 bases are TGTGCCACCAGGACTAGCGGGAGCTCCTACAATGAGCAGTTCTTC. It translates to CATRTSGSSYNEQFF. The chain links TRBV10-3 to TRBJ2-1; 13 bases map to TRBD2. The CDR3 sequence is 15 residues long. CDR1 ENHRY and CDR2 SYGVKD come from the germline V gene. The V and J ends lost 10 bases and 0 bases, in that order; junction bases with no gene match: 3.

This clonotype came up a few times. The rearrangement uses TRBV7-2 and TRBJ2-1; D gene uncertain. Trimming left V 1 base short and J 0 bases short, with 7 bases between. The CDR3 extends over 15 amino acids. CDR1 and CDR2 from the germline V gene are SGHTA and FQGNSA. The CDR3 spells CASSLDYSSYNEQFF. In DNA form, the CDR3 reads TGTGCCAGCAGCTTAGATTACAGCTCCTACAATGAGCAGTTCTTC. The variable domain in full, completed from reference TRBV7-2 and TRBJ2-1, reads GAGVSQSPSNKVTEKGKDVELRCDPISGHTALYWYRQSLGQGLEFLIYFQGNSAPDKSGLPSDRFSAERTGGSVSTLTIQRTQQEDSAVYLCASSLDYSSYNEQFFGPGTRLTVL.

The rearrangement uses TRBV27 and TRBJ1-2; 7 bases line up with TRBD1. The V gene end was trimmed by 7 bases and the J gene end by 8 bases; junction bases not matched to a gene: 16. The CDR3 consists of 15 residues. CDR1 and CDR2 (germline): MNHEY, SMNVEV (reference sequence). CDR3 loop: CASTDRKDVVRGYTF. In DNA, the CDR3 is TGTGCCAGCACGGACAGGAAAGATGTCGTGAGGGGCTACACCTTC.

This clonotype came up a few times. The V call is TRBV28, the J call TRBJ1-3; TRBD1 is a possible D gene (5 bases). The germline CDR1 and CDR2 sequences are MDHEN and SYDVKM. The CDR3 is 21 amino acids. The V gene lost 4 bases and the J gene lost 0 bases, with 28 bases spanning the gap. For the CDR3, the DNA is TGTGCCAGCAGTTCCGGACCGGGACCGTCGGGGGTAGCGAGCTCTGGAAACACCATATATTTT. Its translation is CASSSGPGPSGVASSGNTIYF.

This clonotype was counted a few times. The gene calls are TRBV12-3 or TRBV12-4 and TRBJ1-2; D call uncertain. Trimming pared 7 bases from V and 8 bases from J, leaving 17 bases between. This CDR3 is built from 13 residues. Here the CDR3 reads CASTFIGGLGYTF. The CDR3 region has the DNA TGTGCCAGCACTTTCATCGGTGGGTTGGGCTACACCTTC.

The genes are TRBV11-2 and TRBJ2-1, with TRBD1 as a possible D gene (5 bases). The CDR3 spans 14 residues. The V end lost 6 bases, the J end lost 5 bases, and 14 bases lay between the germline ends. CDR1 and CDR2 from the germline V gene are SGHAT and FQNNGV. This CDR3 reads CASSLDNDDNEQFF. The CDR3 DNA is TGTGCCAGCAGTTTGGACAATGACGACAATGAGCAGTTCTTC.

V and J are TRBV6-2 or TRBV6-3 and TRBJ2-7, with 8 bases matching TRBD2. The CDR3 covers 16 residues. V lost 7 bases to trimming and J lost 0 bases; unmatched junction nucleotides: 11. Germline V gene lookup returns CDR1 MNHEY and CDR2 SVGEGT. CDR3 amino acids: CASKVGLAGLSYEQYF. The CDR3 coding sequence is TGTGCCAGCAAGGTGGGTCTAGCGGGCCTCTCCTACGAGCAGTACTTC.

The table lists this clonotype with many counts. The chain carries TRBV7-9 and TRBJ2-1; D unclear. V lost 8 bases, J lost 2 bases, and 10 bases lay in between. The CDR3 runs to 13 residues. Per the germline V gene, CDR1 is SEHNR and CDR2 is FQNEAQ (reference sequence). DNA of the CDR3: TGTGCCAGCGCTGGTGGTACCTACAATGAGCAGTTCTTC. Residues: CASAGGTYNEQFF.

The chain has TRBV3-1 and TRBJ1-2; D might be TRBD1 (5 bases). V was pared by 0 bases and J by 5 bases, with 13 bases between. Germline V gives CDR1 LGHDT, CDR2 YNNKEL (reference sequence). This CDR3 has 15 amino acids. CDR3: CASSQDLQGGYGYTF. DNA of the CDR3: TGTGCCAGCAGCCAAGATCTTCAGGGAGGGTATGGCTACACCTTC.

V is TRBV2 and J is TRBJ2-3; D remains unclear. Germline-derived CDR1 and CDR2 are SNHLY and FYNNEI. This CDR3 has 13 residues. V was cut by 6 bases and J by 3 bases, with 10 bases left in between. CDR3 nucleotides: TGTGCCAGCAGCCCCCCGAAAACAGATACGCAGTATTTT. Protein sequence: CASSPPKTDTQYF.

Here the CDR3 reads CASSPQASPDTQYF. For the CDR3, the DNA is TGTGCCAGCAGCCCCCAGGCGAGTCCAGATACGCAGTATTTT. V and J are TRBV7-2 and TRBJ2-3; no clear D gene. Trimming pared 5 bases from V and 4 bases from J, leaving 13 bases between. Germline-derived CDR1 and CDR2 are SGHTA and FQGNSA. This CDR3 comprises 14 residues.

The chain employs TRBV7-2 and TRBJ2-3; D ambiguous. Germline CDR1 reads SGHTA; CDR2 reads FQGNSA. V lost 1 base and J 13 bases, leaving 9 bases between the germline ends. The CDR3 consists of 11 residues. The CDR3 spells CASSLGASEYF. The DNA of the CDR3 is TGTGCCAGCAGCTTAGGGGCCTCAGAGTATTTT.

This clonotype has a handful of counts. J is TRBJ2-1 and V is TRBV7-3; the D gene could be TRBD1 or TRBD2 (6 bases each). V gave up 5 bases and J gave up 9 bases, with 14 bases separating them. CDR1 is SGHTA, CDR2 FQGTGA, per germline. The CDR3 consists of 13 residues. CDR3: CASSRTGTGEQFF. In nucleotides, the CDR3 is TGTGCCAGCAGCAGAACAGGGACTGGTGAGCAGTTCTTC.

This clonotype turned up a few times. The germline gene is not matched at one end of the junction; a read error may be the cause. CDR3 sequence (DNA): TGTGCTAGCAGCTATGCCGCGGGGGACGAGCAGTACTTC. Protein: CASSYAAGDEQYF. The chain combines TRBV7-7 with TRBJ2-7; 7 nucleotides match TRBD2. The length of the CDR3 is 13 residues. Germline V lookup: CDR1 SSHAT, CDR2 FNYEAQ (reference sequence). The full variable domain, with the rest looked up from reference TRBV7-7 and TRBJ2-7, is GAGVSQSPRYKVTKRGQDVTLRCDPISSHATLYWYQQALGQGPEFLTYFNYEAQPDKSGLPSDRFSAERPEGSISTLTIQRTEQRDSAMYRCASSYAAGDEQYFGPGTRLTVT.

This clonotype was seen at least ten times. The CDR3 DNA sequence: TGCAGCGTGGGACAGGGTTTAAACATTCAGTACTTC. Translated: CSVGQGLNIQYF. The chain has TRBV29-1 and TRBJ2-4; 9 nucleotides agree with TRBD1. The junction had 3 bases not matched to a gene; V was cut back by 6 bases and J by 6 bases. There are 12 residues in the CDR3. Germline assignment: CDR1 SQVTM and CDR2 ANQGSEA.

The CDR3 DNA reads as TGCAGTGCACCCCGAGCTGGACTCCAAGGGAGCAATCAGCCCCAGCATTTT. Its protein product is CSAPRAGLQGSNQPQHF. The chain couples TRBV20-1 to TRBJ1-5; D gene ambiguous. Germline V CDR1 and CDR2: DFQATT, SNEGSKA (reference sequence). V was clipped by 6 bases and J by 1 base, with 22 bases between them. This CDR3 has 17 amino acids.

This clonotype was detected only a few times. This rearrangement joins TRBV7-9 to TRBJ2-5, with D perhaps given as TRBD1 or TRBD2 (5 bases each). CDR1 is SEHNR, CDR2 FQNEAQ, per germline (reference sequence). The CDR3 contains 14 residues. Trimming removed 5 bases from V and 5 bases from J, with 15 bases in between. DNA of the CDR3: TGTGCCAGCAGCCCCGATGGGGGAGAGGAGACCCAGTACTTC. Encoded protein: CASSPDGGEETQYF.

This clonotype was seen only a few times. The chain recombines TRBV7-3 with TRBJ2-3; D is perhaps TRBD1 or TRBD2 (5 bases each). The CDR3 runs to 15 residues. Germline V gene data show CDR1 as SGHTA and CDR2 as FQGTGA. V lost 5 bases, J lost 4 bases, and 16 bases lay in between. The CDR3 coding sequence is TGTGCCAGCAGCCCCGGGACCAAAGGGGCAGATACGCAGTATTTT. Its protein product is CASSPGTKGADTQYF.

In its sample, this clonotype was seen a few times. This sequence joins TRBV7-9 and TRBJ2-1, with D uncertain. From germline, CDR1 is SEHNR and CDR2 FQNEAQ (reference sequence). The CDR3 spans 12 residues. V was shortened by 5 bases and J by 10 bases, with 12 bases between the two germline ends. The CDR3 DNA sequence: TGTGCCAGCAGCCTACTGATAACAGAGCAGTTCTTC. It yields the protein CASSLLITEQFF.

This clonotype turned up a few times. The chain couples TRBV3-1 to TRBJ2-7; 9 bases match TRBD1. The CDR3 runs to 14 residues. Germline V lookup: CDR1 LGHDT, CDR2 YNNKEL (reference sequence). J was trimmed by 5 bases and V by 6 bases; bases with no gene match: 8. The CDR3, as DNA: TGTGCCAGCAGACCCGGGACAGGGATGAACGAGCAGTACTTC. It yields the protein CASRPGTGMNEQYF.